This paragraph covers one TCR beta chain sequence. Method: immunoSEQ multiplex PCR; TCRdb's copy keeps in-frame clones and lacks some. This sample carries 200,000 to 250,000 clones, approximately 88% of them seen once, and the ten largest clones take more than 13%. The source of the sample is a study of cytomegalovirus exposure and HLA in healthy donors. The V gene lost 7 bases and the J gene lost 2 bases, with 13 bases spanning the gap. CDR3 length: 14 residues. The chain combines TRBV6-7 with TRBJ2-3; D unclear. TRBV6-7 is identified as an open reading frame with a role that is uncertain. Sequencing was done on a sample of PBMCs. This receptor was obtained from a woman younger than 45 in good health and CMV-seropositive. The CDR3 region is CASTARQTTDTQYF. The CDR3 DNA sequence: TGTGCCAGCACAGCCAGGCAGACCACAGATACGCAGTATTTT.